Sequencing of this T cell receptor beta chain was carried out in a study of graft-versus-host responses after intestinal transplantation. About the study: All of the recipients had induction that used anti-thymocyte globulin, then tacrolimus and steroids for about 3 years. Study-wide results and caveats: Recipient bone marrow held GvH clones, some seen earlier in ileum or blood.

Notes on this clone: Its specificity is unknown.

The CDR3 totals 15 residues. CDR1 KGHSH and CDR2 LQKENI come from the germline V gene. J lost 5 bases, V lost 3 bases, and 6 bases had no gene match. The assay was immunoSEQ multiplex PCR, and TCRdb's table has in-frame clones only and misses some. The sample lists tens of thousands of clones; around 90% were seen once. V usage is TRBV18 and J usage is TRBJ1-4, with 7 positions matching TRBD1. The receptor was isolated from a human donor who received an intestinal transplant. The material was unstimulated CD4+ T cells sorted from spleen or lymph node cells, obtained before intestinal transplant. CDR3 in amino acids: CASSPRQGPNEKLFF. In DNA, the CDR3 is TGTGCCAGCTCACCGCGACAGGGTCCAAATGAAAAACTGTTTTTT.